This T cell receptor (beta chain) was captured in a study of blood T cells in healthy people across ages. The study's findings and limits: Getting older went along with TCR beta diversity per million T cells dropping roughly linearly.

This CDR3 is 15 amino acids long. Germline V gene lookup returns CDR1 MGHRA and CDR2 YSYEKL. V was clipped by 0 bases and J by 5 bases, with 13 bases between them. Using a J-beta primer mix together with a sample-barcoded 5' primer, a second PCR was run for roughly 7 to 11 cycles. The authors tagged each cDNA molecule using a template-switch adaptor with 12 random nucleotides. TCRdb recomputed calls from the 5' RACE reads with MiXCR, one row per CDR3 protein. The sample lists 1.4 million to 1.5 million distinct CDR3 sequences, about 40% occurring once. Samples each had at least 5.5 micrograms of total RNA extracted. This clonotype was seen a few times. Its antigen is not known.

Sample: blood. This chain joins TRBV4-1 and TRBJ1-2; perhaps TRBD1 as D (5 bases). The sequence was collected from a young woman in good health. The CDR3 DNA follows: TGCGCCAGCAGCCAAGATCGAGGGGAGAGGTATGGCTACACCTTC. Amino acids: CASSQDRGERYGYTF.